This is a list of T cell receptor beta chains from one sample in a study of spatial heterogeneity in lung cancer. Each CDR3 protein is one row after TCRdb ran MiXCR on the 5' RACE reads. The sample contains roughly 120,000 distinct CDR3 sequences, 10% to 15% of which appear only once. The sequenced sample was PBMCs, obtained at follow-up. The receptors originated from a male donor with early-stage non-small cell lung cancer. CDR3s include the opening cysteine and the closing phenylalanine or tryptophan. A D gene is named only where the DNA matches it firmly. Clone size is given for some rows only: seen once, a few or many times, or a class if the clone is expanded.

abundance,v_gene,d_gene,j_gene,CDR3aa,CDR3nt
-,TRBV12-3/TRBV12-4,-,TRBJ1-3,CASNSARAGNTIYF,TGTGCCAGCAATTCAGCGAGGGCCGGAAACACCATATATTTT
few,TRBV12-3/TRBV12-4,TRBD1,TRBJ1-1,CASSPDRGRGNTEAFF,TGTGCCAGCAGCCCGGACAGGGGGCGCGGAAACACTGAAGCTTTCTTT
few,TRBV28,-,TRBJ2-1,CASSLDRGEQFF,TGTGCCAGCAGTTTAGATCGCGGTGAGCAGTTCTTC
few,TRBV2,-,TRBJ2-4,CASSALVAKNIQYF,TGTGCCAGCAGTGCTCTAGTAGCCAAAAACATTCAGTACTTC
many,TRBV5-1,-,TRBJ2-2,CASSRGDTGELFF,TGCGCCAGCAGCAGGGGGGACACCGGGGAGCTGTTTTTT
many,TRBV9,TRBD1,TRBJ2-2,CASSVGQGAQTGELFF,TGTGCCAGCAGCGTAGGGCAGGGGGCGCAGACCGGGGAGCTGTTTTTT
few,TRBV5-1,-,TRBJ2-7,CASSLEDWHSYEQYF,TGCGCCAGCAGCTTGGAAGACTGGCACTCCTACGAGCAGTACTTC
-,TRBV7-2,-,TRBJ2-3,CASSPGRESTDTQYF,TGTGCCAGCAGCCCCGGACGGGAAAGCACAGATACGCAGTATTTT
-,TRBV3-1,TRBD2,TRBJ2-3,CASSKGLAGGSTDTQYF,TGTGCCAGCAGCAAGGGACTAGCGGGGGGTAGCACAGATACGCAGTATTTT
many,TRBV5-1,-,TRBJ2-5,CASSLKETQYF,TGCGCCAGCAGCTTGAAAGAGACCCAGTACTTC
many,TRBV20-1,-,TRBJ2-3,CSARDEPTQYF,TGCAGTGCTAGAGATGAGCCTACGCAGTATTTT
-,TRBV28,-,TRBJ2-7,CASTLGGAGSYEQYF,TGTGCCAGCACCTTAGGGGGGGCTGGCTCCTACGAGCAGTACTTC
-,TRBV18,-,TRBJ1-6,CASSPEVLSVGSPLHF,TGTGCCAGCTCACCCGAGGTTTTAAGCGTGGGATCACCCCTCCACTTT
many,TRBV6-5,-,TRBJ1-1,CASTRGGGTEAFF,TGTGCCAGCACGCGGGGGGGAGGCACTGAAGCTTTCTTT
many,TRBV7-3,-,TRBJ1-6,CASSLTGQRTNSPLHF,TGTGCCAGCAGCTTAACGGGACAACGGACGAATTCACCCCTCCACTTT
many,TRBV25-1,-,TRBJ2-1,CASGGWRNEQFF,TGTGCCAGCGGGGGTTGGCGCAATGAGCAGTTCTTC
many,TRBV28,TRBD1,TRBJ2-1,CASTLTGINEQFF,TGTGCCAGCACCCTGACAGGGATCAATGAGCAGTTCTTC
-,TRBV18,-,TRBJ1-2,CASSPYRNYGYTF,TGTGCCAGCTCACCGTATCGTAACTATGGCTACACCTTC
-,TRBV6-5,TRBD1,TRBJ1-4,CASSWDRINEKLFF,TGTGCCAGCAGTTGGGACAGGATTAATGAAAAACTGTTTTTT
many,TRBV6-1,-,TRBJ1-5,CASSEAGLGQPQHF,TGTGCCAGCAGTGAAGCCGGACTTGGCCAGCCCCAGCATTTT
many,TRBV7-9,TRBD1,TRBJ1-1,CASSLGTGNTEAFF,TGTGCCAGCTCACTAGGGACAGGGAACACTGAAGCTTTCTTT
-,TRBV2,TRBD2,TRBJ2-7,CASSDPRAGGEQYF,TGTGCCAGCAGTGACCCCCGCGCGGGAGGAGAGCAGTACTTC
few,TRBV29-1,-,TRBJ2-5,CSVEIETQYF,TGCAGCGTAGAGATAGAGACCCAGTACTTC